The 26 T cell receptor beta chains listed next were all sequenced from one sample in a study of cytomegalovirus exposure and HLA in healthy donors. PCR was performed using 60 Vbeta and 13 Jbeta primers. Generated by immunoSEQ multiplex PCR, the TCRdb table keeps only in-frame clones and is missing some. Altogether about 78,000 clones are present, 55% to 85% being singletons, with the ten largest covering 11%. Sequencing was performed on PBMCs. The receptors here all came from a woman in her thirties or forties in good health and CMV-seropositive.

The chain carries TRBV27 and TRBJ2-5; tentative D call: TRBD2 (6 bases). V lost 3 bases and J lost 3, with 8 bases in between. CDR3 length equals 13 residues. Germline loops: CDR1 MNHEY, CDR2 SMNVEV (reference sequence). The DNA for the CDR3 is TGTGCCAGCAGTTTCGGGGAGGAAGAGACCCAGTACTTC. Residues: CASSFGEEETQYF.

V usage is TRBV6-1 and J usage is TRBJ2-7; D not resolved. Per the germline V gene, CDR1 is MNHNS and CDR2 is SASEGT. Trimming removed 7 bases from V and 3 bases from J, with 16 bases in between. This CDR3 spans 14 amino acids. The CDR3 nucleotides read TGTGCCAGCACTCCGACAAGGAATAGCTACGAGCAGTACTTC. Translating gives CASTPTRNSYEQYF.

This sequence joins TRBV7-9 and TRBJ1-2, with D tentatively TRBD1 (6 bases). This CDR3 has 13 amino acids. Germline V gene data show CDR1 as SEHNR and CDR2 as FQNEAQ (reference sequence). V shed 2 bases and J shed 4 bases, with 8 bases lying between them. CDR3 coding DNA: TGTGCCAGCAGCTTACAGGGGCCCTATGGCTACACCTTC. It translates to CASSLQGPYGYTF.

The rearrangement links TRBV19 to TRBJ2-3, with TRBD1 as a possible D gene (6 bases). CDR3 size: 16 residues. V was pared by 5 bases and J by 0 bases, with 15 bases between. Germline V gene lookup returns CDR1 LNHDA and CDR2 SQIVND (reference sequence). The CDR3 sequence is CASSPPLDSSTDTQYF. The CDR3 region has the DNA TGTGCCAGTAGTCCCCCCTTGGACAGTAGCACAGATACGCAGTATTTT.

The chain is built from TRBV18 and TRBJ2-1; 10 bases are a match to TRBD2. The CDR3 is 14 amino acids. Germline CDR1 and CDR2: KGHSH and LQKENI. Losses at the gene ends were 0 bases for V and 10 bases for J; bases not matched to a gene: 3. CDR3 amino acids: CASSPPSGGREQFF. The CDR3 DNA reads TGTGCCAGCTCACCACCTAGCGGGGGGCGGGAGCAGTTCTTC.

The V and J genes are TRBV9 and TRBJ2-7, with 8 bases identical to TRBD2. CDR3 length equals 16 residues. Germline CDR1 SGDLS, CDR2 YYNGEE. With V trimmed by 2 bases and J by 0 bases, 7 bases remained unmatched. CDR3 bases: TGTGCCAGCAGCGTCTTAGCGGGAAGCAGCTCCTACGAGCAGTACTTC. This sequence encodes CASSVLAGSSSYEQYF.

CDR3 sequence (DNA): TGTGCCAGTAGCCCGACTAGCGGGAGTCAGGGCGGGGAGCTGTTTTTT. It is translated as CASSPTSGSQGGELFF. The chain combines TRBV19 with TRBJ2-2, with 12 bases identical to TRBD2. Germline trimming cut 6 bases from V and 7 bases from J; bases unmatched to any gene: 9. CDR1 and CDR2 from the germline V gene are LNHDA and SQIVND (reference sequence). This CDR3 has 16 residues.

The genes are TRBV13 and TRBJ1-3, with D perhaps matching TRBD1 (6 bases). The CDR3 extends over 14 amino acids. Trimming pared 7 bases from V and 3 bases from J, leaving 13 bases between. CDR1 and CDR2 (germline): PRHDT, FYEKMQ (reference sequence). The chain's CDR3 is CASTRTEGGNTIYF. Here the CDR3 DNA reads TGTGCCAGCACCAGGACAGAAGGTGGAAACACCATATATTTT.

This sequence joins TRBV5-6 and TRBJ2-1, with 7 bases aligning to TRBD1. Trimming at V came to 3 bases and at J to 0 bases, leaving 0 bases not matched to a gene. The CDR3 has 14 residues. Germline V CDR1 and CDR2: SGHDT, YYEEEE. The CDR3 protein is CASSSGGSYNEQFF. The CDR3 region has the DNA TGTGCCAGCAGCTCAGGGGGCTCCTACAATGAGCAGTTCTTC.

The rearrangement joins TRBV19 to TRBJ1-1, with TRBD1 identical over 7 bases. CDR3 length: 11 residues. Trimming removed 7 bases from V and 8 bases from J; junction bases left unmatched: 4. Per germline, CDR1 LNHDA and CDR2 SQIVND (reference sequence). In DNA, the CDR3 is TGTGCCAGTATAGAGACAGGGGAAGCTTTCTTT. This codes for CASIETGEAFF.

The chain carries TRBV28 and TRBJ1-1; 7 bases are a match to TRBD1. This CDR3 comprises 15 residues. Per the germline V gene, CDR1 is MDHEN and CDR2 is SYDVKM. Trimming removed 2 bases from V and 11 bases from J; junction bases left unmatched: 14. CDR3: CASSLPNRQGLAAFF. The CDR3 coding sequence is TGTGCCAGCAGTTTACCCAATCGACAGGGACTGGCCGCTTTCTTT.

The DNA of the CDR3 is TGTGCCAGCAGTGAACAGGGGAACACTGAAGCTTTCTTT. Protein: CASSEQGNTEAFF. V is TRBV2 and J is TRBJ1-1, with a tentative D call TRBD1 (5 bases). The length of the CDR3 is 13 residues. Trimming removed 2 bases from V and 1 base from J, with 5 bases in between. In germline, CDR1 is SNHLY, CDR2 FYNNEI.

The chain joins TRBV5-1 to TRBJ1-1; TRBD1 matches 7 bases. The CDR3 has 13 amino acids. Germline CDR1 is SGHRS and CDR2 is YFSETQ. After removal of 3 bases from V and 7 bases from J, the junction contained 6 bases not matched to a gene. CDR3 amino acids: CASSYPGQCEAFF. As DNA, the CDR3 is TGCGCCAGCAGCTATCCGGGACAGTGTGAAGCTTTCTTT.

The chain is built from TRBV20-1 and TRBJ2-4, with 8 bases lining up with TRBD1. The ends lost 5 bases at V and 6 bases at J; junction bases unmatched: 0. CDR1 and CDR2 from the germline V gene are DFQATT and SNEGSKA (reference sequence). This CDR3 comprises 11 residues. The CDR3 nucleotides read TGCAGTGCTGACAGGGGAAACATTCAGTACTTC. Its translation: CSADRGNIQYF.

The CDR3 sequence: CASSTGQGWETQYF. The CDR3 DNA is TGTGCCAGTAGTACGGGACAGGGGTGGGAGACCCAGTACTTC. The rearrangement links TRBV19 to TRBJ2-5, with 10 bases aligning to TRBD1. V dropped 4 bases and J dropped 5; count of bases not matched to a gene: 4. Germline V lookup: CDR1 LNHDA, CDR2 SQIVND (reference sequence). The CDR3 covers 14 residues.

The chain recombines TRBV10-2 with TRBJ2-2; 7 bases fit TRBD2. The CDR3 is 16 residues long. Germline V lookup: CDR1 WSHSY, CDR2 SAAADI. Unmatched junction bases numbered 15, after V lost 8 bases and J lost 6 bases. The CDR3, as DNA: TGCGCCAGCTTGGACGTCGGGGGGAGTAAGTCCGGGGAGCTGTTTTTT. Translated: CASLDVGGSKSGELFF.

V usage is TRBV10-3 and J usage is TRBJ1-5; 8 nucleotides align to TRBD1. J lost 5 bases, V lost 6 bases, and 9 bases had no gene match. From germline, CDR1 is ENHRY and CDR2 SYGVKD. The CDR3 spans 15 residues. CDR3 bases: TGTGCCATCAGGGATTCCGGGACAGGAGATCAGCCCCAGCATTTT. Translated: CAIRDSGTGDQPQHF.

The chain uses TRBV7-8 and TRBJ1-1, with D maybe TRBD1 (6 bases). Germline CDR1 is SGHVS and CDR2 is FQNEAQ. The CDR3 sequence is 13 residues long. V gave up 3 bases and J gave up 8 bases, with 13 bases separating them. This CDR3 reads CASSFQGPREAFF. Here the CDR3 DNA reads TGTGCCAGCAGCTTCCAGGGGCCTAGGGAAGCTTTCTTT.

This clone came up once. The rearrangement joins TRBV7-9 to TRBJ2-7, with D tentatively TRBD2 (5 bases). The V gene lost 5 bases and the J gene lost 5 bases, with 19 bases spanning the gap. Germline V lookup: CDR1 SEHNR, CDR2 FQNEAQ (reference sequence). This CDR3 contains 15 residues. CDR3 sequence reads: CASSPNGGRGDEQYF. For the CDR3, the DNA is TGTGCCAGCAGCCCTAATGGTGGGAGAGGTGACGAGCAGTACTTC. The entire variable domain, with the rest obtained from reference TRBV7-9 and TRBJ2-7, is as follows: DTGVSQNPRHKITKRGQNVTFRCDPISEHNRLYWYRQTLGQGPEFLTYFQNEAQLEKSRLLSDRFSAERPKGSFSTLEIQRTEQGDSAMYLCASSPNGGRGDEQYFGPGTRLTVT.

This chain connects TRBV9 to TRBJ2-2, with D perhaps matching TRBD1 (6 bases). V was shortened by 5 bases and J by 1 base, with 9 bases between the two germline ends. The CDR3 runs to 14 residues. The germline CDR1 and CDR2 sequences are SGDLS and YYNGEE. CDR3 DNA: TGTGCCAGCAGTTCACAGGGGAACACCGGGGAGCTGTTTTTT. This encodes CASSSQGNTGELFF.

This chain connects TRBV5-6 to TRBJ2-4; 10 positions match TRBD2. The CDR3 sequence is 17 residues long. The trim removed 4 bases at V and 9 bases at J, leaving 16 bases unmatched. Germline values: CDR1 SGHDT, CDR2 YYEEEE. CDR3 bases: TGTGCCAGCAGCGGGAGGACTAGCGGTCCCTCAGTAGGCATTCAGTACTTC. It yields the protein CASSGRTSGPSVGIQYF.

This clone was observed a handful of times. The chain couples TRBV10-1 to TRBJ1-4; the D gene is possibly TRBD1 (5 bases). This CDR3 has 13 amino acids. The germline V gene encodes CDR1 WNHNN and CDR2 SYGVQD (reference sequence). Trimming pared 7 bases from V and 7 bases from J, leaving 13 bases between. The CDR3 nucleotides are TGCGCCAGCACTAGGGGACTTGGTGAAAAACTGTTTTTT. Protein: CASTRGLGEKLFF.

A few counts support this clone. The chain carries TRBV5-1 and TRBJ2-1, with 7 bases aligning to TRBD2. CDR1 and CDR2 from the germline V gene are SGHRS and YFSETQ. Losses at the gene ends were 3 bases for V and 3 bases for J; bases not matched to a gene: 3. This CDR3 has 14 amino acids. For the CDR3, the DNA is TGCGCCAGCAGCTCCAGCGGGAACTACAATGAGCAGTTCTTC. Translating gives CASSSSGNYNEQFF.

This CDR3 is CASSSIGVDTEAFF. The DNA of the CDR3 is TGTGCCAGCAGTTCAATAGGGGTCGACACTGAAGCTTTCTTT. The chain carries TRBV28 and TRBJ1-1; tentative D call: TRBD1 (5 bases). Germline V lookup: CDR1 MDHEN, CDR2 SYDVKM. V gave up 4 bases and J gave up 3 bases, with 12 bases separating them. CDR3 size: 14 residues.

This sequence joins TRBV4-2 and TRBJ2-1; 7 nucleotides align to TRBD2. The trim removed 1 base at V and 9 bases at J, leaving 0 bases unmatched. This CDR3 is built from 12 residues. Per the germline V gene, CDR1 is LGHNA and CDR2 is YNFKEQ. CDR3 sequence: CASSQGGGEQFF. The DNA for the CDR3 is TGTGCCAGCAGCCAAGGGGGGGGTGAGCAGTTCTTC.

The chain employs TRBV5-1 and TRBJ2-3; TRBD1 matches at 8 bases. The trim removed 0 bases at V and 4 bases at J, leaving 10 bases unmatched. CDR3 length: 17 amino acids. Germline lookup yields CDR1 SGHRS and CDR2 YFSETQ. The CDR3 DNA follows: TGCGCCAGCAGCTTGGCCGGGACAGGCGAGGGTTCAGATACGCAGTATTTT. As protein: CASSLAGTGEGSDTQYF.